These T cell receptor beta chains were read from a single sample in a study of human T cells and chemical hapten exposure. MiXCR, applied by TCRdb to the RACE reads, yields one record per CDR3 protein. The repertoire has over 100,000 distinct CDR3 sequences, about 11% of them found once; the top ten carry about 2.4%. The source was whole blood, collected in connection with sensitization to the hapten diphenylcyclopropenone (DPC). The receptor source for this set is a woman aged 50 to 60 with alopecia areata. Some clones in this sample may be carry-over from other donors' samples. CDR3s include the opening cysteine and the closing phenylalanine or tryptophan. D genes are given only for firm matches. Rows give clone size only sometimes, using once, few, many, or a class for an expanded clone.

V gene,clone size,D gene,J gene,CDR3 protein,CDR3 DNA
TRBV12-5,few,NA,TRBJ1-1,CASGGGMGGEAFF,TGTGCTAGTGGTGGCGGGATGGGAGGTGAAGCTTTCTTT
TRBV6-5,many,NA,TRBJ2-1,CASRRYNEQFF,TGTGCCAGCCGCAGGTACAATGAGCAGTTCTTC
TRBV9,many,TRBD2,TRBJ2-3,CASSVSGGANTQYF,TGTGCCAGCAGCGTAAGCGGGGGGGCAAATACGCAGTATTTT
TRBV29-1,NA,NA,TRBJ2-7,CSADGGVRSYEQYF,TGCAGCGCCGATGGGGGAGTCAGGTCCTACGAGCAGTACTTC
TRBV10-3,NA,NA,TRBJ2-3,CAISQPTETQYF,TGTGCCATCAGTCAACCCACAGAAACGCAGTATTTT
TRBV28,few,NA,TRBJ1-6,CASTHVEDSPLHF,TGTGCCAGCACCCATGTGGAGGATTCACCCCTCCACTTT
TRBV6-1,many,TRBD1,TRBJ2-3,CASRLGQGGTDTQYF,TGTGCCAGCAGATTAGGACAGGGCGGCACAGATACGCAGTATTTT
TRBV12-3/TRBV12-4,many,NA,TRBJ1-1,CASSPPMGGNTEAFF,TGTGCCAGCAGTCCCCCCATGGGAGGGAACACTGAAGCTTTCTTT
TRBV6-1,NA,NA,TRBJ2-1,CASTLDIHEQFF,TGTGCCAGCACCCTGGACATCCATGAGCAGTTCTTC
TRBV7-9,few,NA,TRBJ1-1,CASSWRAGSEEGAFF,TGTGCCAGCAGCTGGCGGGCAGGGTCCGAAGAGGGCGCTTTCTTT
TRBV6-1,NA,TRBD2,TRBJ2-3,CASSSFSAGGADTQYF,TGTGCCAGCAGTTCCTTTTCTGCGGGAGGAGCAGATACGCAGTATTTT
TRBV5-1,NA,TRBD1,TRBJ1-1,CASTPGGGMNTEAFF,TGCGCCAGCACCCCAGGGGGCGGAATGAACACTGAAGCTTTCTTT
TRBV13,NA,NA,TRBJ1-1,CASSSRDKNTEAFF,TGTGCCAGCAGCTCCCGGGACAAGAACACTGAAGCTTTCTTT
TRBV7-3,few,TRBD2,TRBJ2-5,CASSSGLAGDTQYF,TGTGCCAGCAGCTCGGGACTAGCGGGGGATACCCAGTACTTC
TRBV7-8,few,TRBD1,TRBJ2-5,CASSKQGAGETQYF,TGTGCCAGCAGCAAGCAGGGGGCAGGGGAGACCCAGTACTTC
TRBV7-2,NA,TRBD2,TRBJ2-5,CASSQRGAQETQYF,TGTGCCAGCAGCCAGCGGGGGGCGCAAGAGACCCAGTACTTC
TRBV12-5,NA,TRBD2,TRBJ2-1,CASGLVRSGLAGVNEQFF,TGTGCTAGTGGTTTGGTACGGTCGGGACTAGCGGGAGTGAATGAGCAGTTCTTC
TRBV2,many,TRBD2,TRBJ2-1,CAISWAGGYNEQFF,TGTGCCATCAGTTGGGCGGGAGGTTACAATGAGCAGTTCTTC
TRBV4-2,few,TRBD2,TRBJ2-7,CASSAGGQEAEF,TGTGCCAGCAGCGCGGGGGGTCAAGAAGCGGAGTTC
TRBV20-1,NA,TRBD1,TRBJ1-2,CSAEDRGSGYTF,TGCAGTGCCGAAGACAGGGGAAGCGGCTACACCTTC
TRBV28,NA,NA,TRBJ2-7,CASSLGRYMNEQYF,TGTGCCAGCAGCCTCGGTCGGTACATGAACGAGCAGTACTTC
TRBV24-1,many,TRBD2,TRBJ2-1,CATSSGGTYNEQFF,TGTGCCACCTCTAGCGGGGGTACGTACAATGAGCAGTTCTTC
TRBV7-3,few,NA,TRBJ1-6,CASSVLGGSPLHF,TGTGCCAGCAGCGTCCTAGGGGGTTCACCCCTCCACTTT
TRBV9,few,TRBD2,TRBJ2-1,CASSGRRRESSYNEQFF,TGTGCCAGCAGCGGAAGGAGGCGGGAGAGCTCCTACAATGAGCAGTTCTTC
TRBV3-1,few,NA,TRBJ2-6,CASVSWGDYSGANVLTF,TGTGCCAGCGTTTCTTGGGGGGATTACTCTGGGGCCAACGTCCTGACTTTC
TRBV28,NA,NA,TRBJ1-2,CASSANGQRRVANYGYTF,TGTGCCAGCAGTGCAAACGGGCAGCGGCGGGTAGCTAACTATGGCTACACCTTC
TRBV3-1,many,NA,TRBJ1-1,CASATNTEAFF,TGTGCCAGCGCGACGAACACTGAAGCTTTCTTT
TRBV28,few,NA,TRBJ1-2,CASIHGSYYGYTF,TGTGCCAGCATCCATGGGAGTTACTATGGCTACACCTTC
TRBV28,NA,NA,TRBJ1-1,CASNQGGGTEAFF,TGTGCCAGCAATCAAGGCGGGGGCACTGAAGCTTTCTTT
TRBV2,many,NA,TRBJ2-2,CASSLGGNTGELFF,TGTGCCAGCAGTCTGGGGGGAAACACCGGGGAGCTGTTTTTT
TRBV11-3,many,NA,TRBJ2-3,CASSLDLGDTQYF,TGTGCCAGCAGCTTAGATCTCGGAGATACGCAGTATTTT
TRBV20-1,few,NA,TRBJ1-5,CSAPVLSGGRNQPQHF,TGCAGTGCCCCGGTCCTTTCGGGGGGTCGGAATCAGCCCCAGCATTTT
TRBV7-8,few,NA,TRBJ2-1,CASSLASAYNEQFF,TGTGCCAGCAGCTTAGCGTCGGCTTACAATGAGCAGTTCTTC
TRBV29-1,NA,TRBD1,TRBJ1-5,CSVGDTGGNQPQHF,TGCAGCGTTGGAGATACAGGGGGCAATCAGCCCCAGCATTTT
TRBV2,NA,TRBD1,TRBJ2-3,CASSSTGLGTDTQYF,TGTGCCAGCAGTTCGACAGGGCTGGGTACAGATACGCAGTATTTT
TRBV20-1,few,NA,TRBJ2-7,CSASGLAGSYEQYF,TGCAGTGCTAGCGGGCTAGCTGGATCCTACGAGCAGTACTTC
TRBV6-5,many,NA,TRBJ2-1,CASTNTGLEQFF,TGTGCCAGCACCAACACAGGGCTTGAGCAGTTCTTC
TRBV7-8,NA,NA,TRBJ1-1,CASSHGGGTEAFF,TGTGCCAGTAGTCACGGGGGCGGCACTGAAGCTTTCTTT
TRBV6-2/TRBV6-3,NA,NA,TRBJ2-1,CASKHEGGINEQFF,TGTGCCAGCAAACACGAGGGCGGAATCAATGAGCAGTTCTTC
TRBV27,few,TRBD1,TRBJ2-2,CASSGTGGDTGELFF,TGTGCCAGCAGTGGAACAGGGGGCGACACCGGGGAGCTGTTTTTT
TRBV5-1,many,NA,TRBJ2-3,CASSLDAGPDTQYF,TGCGCCAGCAGCTTGGACGCCGGACCAGATACGCAGTATTTT
TRBV15,many,TRBD1,TRBJ2-7,CATSRAGGPYEQYF,TGTGCCACCAGCAGAGCAGGGGGCCCCTACGAGCAGTACTTC
TRBV3-1,few,TRBD2,TRBJ2-4,CASSQDRSSGGLQYF,TGTGCCAGCAGCCAAGATAGGTCTAGCGGGGGGCTCCAGTACTTC
TRBV29-1,NA,NA,TRBJ1-2,CSVEVAQGGYTF,TGCAGCGTTGAAGTAGCACAGGGTGGCTACACCTTC
TRBV5-1,few,TRBD2,TRBJ2-3,CASSLSGRLTDTQYF,TGCGCCAGCAGCTTGAGCGGGAGGTTAACAGATACGCAGTATTTT
TRBV20-1,few,NA,TRBJ2-7,CSARDRLGLGEQYF,TGCAGTGCTAGAGATCGCCTAGGCCTGGGGGAGCAGTACTTC
TRBV20-1,few,TRBD1,TRBJ2-2,CSARSGTGPNTGELFF,TGCAGTGCTAGATCCGGGACAGGGCCGAACACCGGGGAGCTGTTTTTT
TRBV5-6,many,NA,TRBJ2-3,CASSSQSTDTQYF,TGTGCCAGCAGCTCTCAGAGCACAGATACGCAGTATTTT
TRBV7-2,few,NA,TRBJ1-1,CASSLDQDNMNTEAFF,TGTGCCAGCAGCTTAGACCAGGACAACATGAACACTGAAGCTTTCTTT
TRBV29-1,few,NA,TRBJ2-1,CSVGLGARSEQFF,TGCAGCGTGGGTCTTGGGGCAAGAAGTGAGCAGTTCTTC
TRBV20-1,NA,TRBD1,TRBJ1-1,CSAEQGAVEAFF,TGCAGTGCTGAACAGGGGGCGGTTGAAGCTTTCTTT
TRBV10-3,NA,NA,TRBJ1-2,CAITGTALVGYTF,TGTGCCATCACCGGGACTGCTCTTGTAGGCTACACCTTC